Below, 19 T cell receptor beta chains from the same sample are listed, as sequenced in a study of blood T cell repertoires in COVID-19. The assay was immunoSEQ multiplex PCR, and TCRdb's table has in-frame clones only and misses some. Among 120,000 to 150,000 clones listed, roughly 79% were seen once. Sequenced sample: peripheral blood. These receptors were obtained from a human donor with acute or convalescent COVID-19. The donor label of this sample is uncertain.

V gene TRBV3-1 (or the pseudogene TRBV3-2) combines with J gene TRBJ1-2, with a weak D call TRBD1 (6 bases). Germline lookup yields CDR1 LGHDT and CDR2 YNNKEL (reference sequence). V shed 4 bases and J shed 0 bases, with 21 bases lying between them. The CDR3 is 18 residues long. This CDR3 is CASSPSPGHPSANYGYTF. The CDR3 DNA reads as TGTGCCAGCAGCCCATCGCCGGGACACCCTTCAGCTAACTATGGCTACACCTTC.

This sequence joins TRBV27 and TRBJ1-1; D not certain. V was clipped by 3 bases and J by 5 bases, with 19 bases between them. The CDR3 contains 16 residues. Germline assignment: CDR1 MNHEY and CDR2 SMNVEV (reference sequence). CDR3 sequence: CASSFPPVASGTEAFF. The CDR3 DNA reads TGTGCCAGCAGTTTTCCACCCGTCGCTAGCGGGACTGAAGCTTTCTTT.

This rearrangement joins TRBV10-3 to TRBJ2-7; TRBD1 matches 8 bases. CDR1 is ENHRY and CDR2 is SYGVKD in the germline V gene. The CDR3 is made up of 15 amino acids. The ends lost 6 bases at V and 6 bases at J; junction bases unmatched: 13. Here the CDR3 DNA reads TGTGCCATCAGCCCCGGGACAGGCCTTTATTCCGAGCAGTACGTC. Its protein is CAISPGTGLYSEQYV.

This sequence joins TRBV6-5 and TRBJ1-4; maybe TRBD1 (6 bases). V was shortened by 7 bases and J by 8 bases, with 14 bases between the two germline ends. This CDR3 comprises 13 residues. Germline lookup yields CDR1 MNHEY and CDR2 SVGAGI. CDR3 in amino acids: CASTPRGGEKLFF. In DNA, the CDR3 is TGTGCCAGCACCCCCAGGGGCGGGGAAAAACTGTTTTTT.

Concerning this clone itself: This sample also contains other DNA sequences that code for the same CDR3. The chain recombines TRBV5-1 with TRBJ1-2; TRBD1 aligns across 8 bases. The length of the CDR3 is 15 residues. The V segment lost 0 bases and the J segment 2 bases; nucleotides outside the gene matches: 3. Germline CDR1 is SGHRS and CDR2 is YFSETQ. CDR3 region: CASSLGTGSNYGYTF. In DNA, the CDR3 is TGCGCCAGCAGCTTGGGGACAGGGTCCAACTATGGCTACACCTTC.

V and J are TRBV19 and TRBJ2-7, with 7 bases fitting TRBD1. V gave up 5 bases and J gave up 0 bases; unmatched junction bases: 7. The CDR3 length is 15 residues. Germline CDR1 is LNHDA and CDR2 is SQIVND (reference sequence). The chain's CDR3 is CASSLDRDPSYEQYF. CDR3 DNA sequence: TGTGCCAGTAGTCTTGACAGGGACCCCTCCTACGAGCAGTACTTC.

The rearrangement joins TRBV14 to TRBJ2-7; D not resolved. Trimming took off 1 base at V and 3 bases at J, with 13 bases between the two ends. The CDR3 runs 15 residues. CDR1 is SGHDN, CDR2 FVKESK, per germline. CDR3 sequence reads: CASSQGSGPFYEQYV. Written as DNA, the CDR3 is TGTGCCAGCAGCCAAGGGTCAGGTCCCTTCTACGAGCAGTACGTC.

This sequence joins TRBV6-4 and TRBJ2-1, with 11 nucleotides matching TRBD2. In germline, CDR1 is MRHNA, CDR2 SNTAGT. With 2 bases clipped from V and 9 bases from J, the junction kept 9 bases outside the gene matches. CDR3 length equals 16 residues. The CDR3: CASSDGASGGLSEQFF. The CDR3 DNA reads TGTGCCAGCAGTGACGGGGCTAGCGGGGGGCTGAGTGAGCAGTTCTTC.

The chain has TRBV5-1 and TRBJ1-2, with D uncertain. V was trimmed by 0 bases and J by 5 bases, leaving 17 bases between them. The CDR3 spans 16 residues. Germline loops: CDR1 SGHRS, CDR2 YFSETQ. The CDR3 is CASSLAEGGLGYGYTF. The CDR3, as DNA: TGCGCCAGCAGCTTGGCCGAGGGCGGTCTGGGATATGGCTACACCTTC. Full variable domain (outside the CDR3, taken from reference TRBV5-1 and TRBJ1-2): KAGVTQTPRYLIKTRGQQVTLSCSPISGHRSVSWYQQTPGQGLQFLFEYFSETQRNKGNFPGRFSGRQFSNSRSEMNVSTLELGDSALYLCASSLAEGGLGYGYTFGSGTRLTVV.

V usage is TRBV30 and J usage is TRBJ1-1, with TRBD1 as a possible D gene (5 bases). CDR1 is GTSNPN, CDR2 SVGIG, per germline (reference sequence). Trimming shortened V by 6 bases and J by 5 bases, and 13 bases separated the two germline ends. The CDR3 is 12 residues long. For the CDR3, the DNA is TGTGCCTGTTCCGGGGGGAGAACTGAAGCTTTCTTT. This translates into CACSGGRTEAFF.

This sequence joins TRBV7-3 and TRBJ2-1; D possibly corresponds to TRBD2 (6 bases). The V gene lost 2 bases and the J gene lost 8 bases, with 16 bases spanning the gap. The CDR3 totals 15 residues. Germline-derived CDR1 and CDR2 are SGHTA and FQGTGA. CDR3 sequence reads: CASSLGGRSRDEQFF. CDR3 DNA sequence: TGTGCCAGCAGCTTAGGAGGGCGGTCTAGGGATGAGCAGTTCTTC.

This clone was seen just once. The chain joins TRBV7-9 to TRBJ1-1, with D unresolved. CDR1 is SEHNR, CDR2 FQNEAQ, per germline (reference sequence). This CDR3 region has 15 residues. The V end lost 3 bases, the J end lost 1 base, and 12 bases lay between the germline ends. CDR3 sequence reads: CASSLKVSWNTEAFF. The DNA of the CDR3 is TGTGCCAGCAGCTTGAAAGTGAGTTGGAACACTGAAGCTTTCTTT. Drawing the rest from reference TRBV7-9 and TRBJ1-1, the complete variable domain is DTGVSQNPRHKITKRGQNVTFRCDPISEHNRLYWYRQTLGQGPEFLTYFQNEAQLEKSRLLSDRFSAERPKGSFSTLEIQRTEQGDSAMYLCASSLKVSWNTEAFFGQGTRLTVV.

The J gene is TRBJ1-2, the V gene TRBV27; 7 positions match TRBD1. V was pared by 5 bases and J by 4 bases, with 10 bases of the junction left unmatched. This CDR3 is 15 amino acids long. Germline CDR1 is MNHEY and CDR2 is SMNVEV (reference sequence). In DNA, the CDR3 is TGTGCCAGCAGTCTCCGACAGGGTGGCGGCTATGGCTACACCTTC. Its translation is CASSLRQGGGYGYTF.

The chain's CDR3 is CASSYSMKNTEAFF. The CDR3 DNA reads as TGTGCCAGCAGTTACAGCATGAAGAACACTGAAGCTTTCTTT. V usage is TRBV6-2 or TRBV6-3 and J usage is TRBJ1-1, with unresolved D. Trimming took off 2 bases at V and 1 base at J, with 8 bases between the two ends. The CDR3 loop spans 14 amino acids. The germline CDR1 and CDR2 sequences are MNHEY and SVGEGT.

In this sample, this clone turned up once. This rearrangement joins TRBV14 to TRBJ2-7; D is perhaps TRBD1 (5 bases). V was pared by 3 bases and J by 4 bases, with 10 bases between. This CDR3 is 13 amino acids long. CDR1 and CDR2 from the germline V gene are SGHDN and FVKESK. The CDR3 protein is CASSHVQGYEQYF. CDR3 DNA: TGTGCCAGCAGCCATGTTCAGGGATACGAGCAGTACTTC.

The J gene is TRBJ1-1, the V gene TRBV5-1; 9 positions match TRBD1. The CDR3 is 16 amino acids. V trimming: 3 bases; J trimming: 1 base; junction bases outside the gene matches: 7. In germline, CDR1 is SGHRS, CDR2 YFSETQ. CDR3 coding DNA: TGCGCCAGCAGCTATACAGGGGGCGAAGGGAACACTGAAGCTTTCTTT. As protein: CASSYTGGEGNTEAFF.

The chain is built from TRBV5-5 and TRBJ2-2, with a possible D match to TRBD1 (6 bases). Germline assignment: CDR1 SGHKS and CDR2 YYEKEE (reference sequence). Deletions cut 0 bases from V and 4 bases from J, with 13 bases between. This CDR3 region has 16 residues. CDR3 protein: CASSLGRGSGTGELFF. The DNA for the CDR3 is TGTGCCAGCAGCTTGGGAAGGGGGAGCGGCACCGGGGAGCTGTTTTTT.

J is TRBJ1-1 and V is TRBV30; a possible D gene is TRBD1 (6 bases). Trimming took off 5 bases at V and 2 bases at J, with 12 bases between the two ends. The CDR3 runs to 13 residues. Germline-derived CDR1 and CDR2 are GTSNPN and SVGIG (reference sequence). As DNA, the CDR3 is TGTGCCTGGGGAAGGGACACCAACACTGAAGCTTTCTTT. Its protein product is CAWGRDTNTEAFF.

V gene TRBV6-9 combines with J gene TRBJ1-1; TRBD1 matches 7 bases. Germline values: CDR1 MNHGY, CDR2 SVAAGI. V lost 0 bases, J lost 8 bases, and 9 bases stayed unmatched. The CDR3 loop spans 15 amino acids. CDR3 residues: CASSYSNRDRLEAFF. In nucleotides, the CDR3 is TGTGCCAGCAGTTATTCGAACCGGGACAGACTGGAAGCTTTCTTT.